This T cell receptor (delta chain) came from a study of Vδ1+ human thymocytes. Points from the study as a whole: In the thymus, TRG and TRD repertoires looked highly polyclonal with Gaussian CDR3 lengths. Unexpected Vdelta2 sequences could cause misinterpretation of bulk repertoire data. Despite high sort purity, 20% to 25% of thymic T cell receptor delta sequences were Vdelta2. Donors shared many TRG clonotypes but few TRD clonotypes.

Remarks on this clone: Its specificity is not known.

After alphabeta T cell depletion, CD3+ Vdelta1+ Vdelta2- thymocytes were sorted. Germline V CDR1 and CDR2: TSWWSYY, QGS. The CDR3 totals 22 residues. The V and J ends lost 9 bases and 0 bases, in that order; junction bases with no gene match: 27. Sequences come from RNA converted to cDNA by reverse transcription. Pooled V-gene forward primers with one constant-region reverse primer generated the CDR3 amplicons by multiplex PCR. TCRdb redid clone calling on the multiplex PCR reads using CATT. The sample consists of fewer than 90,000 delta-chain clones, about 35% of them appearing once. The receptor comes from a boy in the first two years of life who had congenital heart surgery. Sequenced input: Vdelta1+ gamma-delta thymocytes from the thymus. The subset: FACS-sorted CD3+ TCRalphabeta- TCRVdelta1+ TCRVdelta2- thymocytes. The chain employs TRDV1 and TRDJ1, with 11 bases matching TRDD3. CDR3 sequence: CALTVSYMRAGGYKLYTDKLIF. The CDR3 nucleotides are TGTGCTCTCACCGTTTCCTACATGAGAGCTGGGGGATACAAATTGTACACCGATAAACTCATCTTT.